Following are 13 T cell receptor beta chains from one sample sequenced in a study of control samples from healthy donors and cancer patients. Libraries were prepared by immunoSEQ multiplex PCR; TCRdb keeps only in-frame clonotypes and omits some of them. The table includes about 100,000 clones, roughly nine tenths detected once. The sequenced sample consisted of blood. These receptors were taken from a woman between 50 and 59 years old in good health.

The rearrangement uses TRBV6-6 and TRBJ1-3; D is ambiguous. V was trimmed by 6 bases and J by 4 bases, leaving 13 bases between them. This CDR3 region has 14 residues. Germline V gene sequence: CDR1 MNHNY, CDR2 SVGAGI (reference sequence). The DNA for the CDR3 is TGTGCCAGCAGGAGGATCGCAGACGGAAACACCATATATTTT. Protein sequence: CASRRIADGNTIYF.

V gene TRBV19 combines with J gene TRBJ1-5; D call uncertain. Germline V lookup: CDR1 LNHDA, CDR2 SQIVND (reference sequence). CDR3 length: 15 residues. V was clipped by 3 bases and J by 0 bases, with 9 bases between them. Here the CDR3 DNA reads TGTGCCAGTAGTATCTGGATATATAGCAATCAGCCCCAGCATTTT. Its protein product is CASSIWIYSNQPQHF.

The rearrangement joins TRBV29-1 to TRBJ1-2; 9 nucleotides agree with TRBD1. V lost 6 bases and J lost 4; bases outside the gene matches: 0. Germline lookup yields CDR1 SQVTM and CDR2 ANQGSEA. The CDR3 has 11 amino acids. The CDR3 coding sequence is TGCAGCGTGGACAGGGGCTATGGCTACACCTTC. Residues: CSVDRGYGYTF.

V is TRBV20-1 and J is TRBJ2-5; no definite D call. Deletions cut 3 bases from V and 1 base from J, with 9 bases between. Germline-derived CDR1 and CDR2 are DFQATT and SNEGSKA (reference sequence). The CDR3 sequence is 13 residues long. As DNA, the CDR3 is TGCAGTGCTAGTATATCAGCCCAAGAGACCCAGTACTTC. Its protein is CSASISAQETQYF.

The rearrangement links TRBV3-1 (or the pseudogene TRBV3-2) to TRBJ1-2, with D tentatively TRBD1 (6 bases). Trimming took 6 bases from V and 6 from J, leaving 11 bases between them. Per germline, CDR1 LGHDT and CDR2 YNNKEL (reference sequence). The CDR3 is made up of 12 amino acids. In DNA form, the CDR3 reads TGTGCCAGCAGAAGGGGGGACCATGGCTACACCTTC. Translation: CASRRGDHGYTF.

The chain links TRBV5-5 to TRBJ2-5, with TRBD2 matching over 11 bases. The V segment lost 4 bases and the J segment 3 bases; nucleotides outside the gene matches: 2. The CDR3 has 14 residues. From germline, CDR1 is SGHKS and CDR2 YYEKEE (reference sequence). This CDR3 reads CASSTLAGEETQYF. The CDR3 nucleotides read TGTGCCAGCAGCACACTAGCGGGGGAAGAGACCCAGTACTTC.

V usage is TRBV5-1 and J usage is TRBJ1-6; no clear D gene. The V gene's germline CDR1 is SGHRS and CDR2 YFSETQ. V dropped 0 bases and J dropped 15 bases, with 25 bases sitting between them. The CDR3 length is 17 residues. The CDR3 reads CASSLEPGQFGTSLLHF. The CDR3 region has the DNA TGCGCCAGCAGCTTGGAGCCCGGGCAGTTTGGTACAAGTCTCCTCCACTTT.

The rearrangement joins TRBV18 to TRBJ1-5, with TRBD1 identical over 7 bases. The CDR3 loop spans 14 amino acids. Germline lookup yields CDR1 KGHSH and CDR2 LQKENI. J was trimmed by 1 base and V by 5 bases; bases with no gene match: 2. CDR3 region: CASSEQGSNQPQHF. In DNA, the CDR3 is TGTGCCAGCTCAGAACAGGGGAGCAATCAGCCCCAGCATTTT.

J is TRBJ2-5 and V is TRBV6-2 or TRBV6-3; perhaps TRBD1 as D (6 bases). Germline loops: CDR1 MNHEY, CDR2 SVGEGT. The CDR3 runs to 13 residues. V was pared by 6 bases and J by 5 bases, with 13 bases between. CDR3 nucleotide sequence: TGTGCCAGCAGCCATCAGGGGCAGGAGACCCAGTACTTC. This translates into CASSHQGQETQYF.

V gene TRBV29-1 combines with J gene TRBJ2-1, with TRBD2 as a possible D gene (6 bases). This CDR3 comprises 14 residues. CDR1 and CDR2 from the germline V gene are SQVTM and ANQGSEA. V lost 5 bases and J 8 bases, leaving 19 bases between the germline ends. The CDR3 DNA follows: TGCAGCGTTCTCTCTTATCTGCGGGGAGATGAGCAGTTCTTC. It specifies CSVLSYLRGDEQFF.

This chain joins TRBV7-2 and TRBJ1-5; no firm D call. This CDR3 is built from 13 residues. Germline loops: CDR1 SGHTA, CDR2 FQGNSA. Trimming stripped 6 bases from V and 5 bases from J, with 11 bases between. The CDR3 region is CASSRLGDQPQHF. CDR3 coding DNA: TGTGCCAGCAGTAGACTGGGCGATCAGCCCCAGCATTTT. The variable domain in full, with the rest retrieved from reference TRBV7-2 and TRBJ1-5, is GAGVSQSPSNKVTEKGKDVELRCDPISGHTALYWYRQSLGQGLEFLIYFQGNSAPDKSGLPSDRFSAERTGGSVSTLTIQRTQQEDSAVYLCASSRLGDQPQHFGDGTRLSIL.

Written as DNA, the CDR3 is TGTGCCAGCAGTATAGCGGGGGCCTACTCTGGGGCCAACGTCCTGACTTTC. As protein: CASSIAGAYSGANVLTF. The gene calls are TRBV2 and TRBJ2-6; 9 bases map to TRBD2. The trim removed 5 bases at V and 0 bases at J, leaving 5 bases unmatched. The length of the CDR3 is 17 residues. Germline values: CDR1 SNHLY, CDR2 FYNNEI.

J is TRBJ2-3 and V is TRBV10-1; 14 bases line up with TRBD2. CDR3 length: 16 amino acids. Trimming cost V 2 bases and J 3 bases; bases outside gene matches: 1. CDR1 and CDR2 from the germline V gene are WNHNN and SYGVQD (reference sequence). CDR3 in DNA: TGCGCCAGCAGTGAGGGACTAGCGGGGGGTACAGATACGCAGTATTTT. Amino acid sequence: CASSEGLAGGTDTQYF.